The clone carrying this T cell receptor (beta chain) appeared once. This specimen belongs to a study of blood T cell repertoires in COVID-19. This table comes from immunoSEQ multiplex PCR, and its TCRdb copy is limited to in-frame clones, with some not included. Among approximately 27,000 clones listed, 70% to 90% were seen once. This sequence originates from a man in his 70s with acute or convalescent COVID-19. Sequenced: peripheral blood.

CDR3 bases: TGTGCCAGCAGCCACCGACAGGGGTCCATTTATCCCCTCCACTTT. Protein: CASSHRQGSIYPLHF. This sequence joins TRBV7-2 and TRBJ1-6, with TRBD1 identical over 8 bases. The CDR3 consists of 15 residues. J gave up 13 bases and V 5 bases, and 13 bases lay outside the gene matches. From germline, CDR1 is SGHTA and CDR2 FQGNSA.